This T cell receptor (beta chain) was identified during a study of identical twins. Template switching created a universal primer site, and the cDNA included unique molecular identifiers. Each CDR3 protein is one row after TCRdb ran MiXCR on the 5' RACE reads. The sample shows fewer than 650,000 distinct CDR3 sequences, less than 9% of them seen only once. The CDR3 sequence is 14 residues long. V shed 7 bases, J shed 1 base, and the junction held 6 bases outside the gene matches. The V gene's germline CDR1 is SNHLY and CDR2 FYNNEI. For this clonotype: Antigen: not known.

Findings of the study overall: Out-of-frame alpha sequences common to twins exhibited an excess of low generation probability. It was possible that invariant MAIT and iNKT cells partly confounded the zero-insertion analyses.

These data are also associated with another study on yellow fever vaccine responses in identical twins.

Material for sequencing was PBMCs. The clonotype was recovered from a woman aged 18-35 years in good health. The rearrangement uses TRBV2 and TRBJ2-7; 8 bases map to TRBD1. The CDR3 spells CASKGDRRSYEQYF. In nucleotides, the CDR3 is TGTGCCAGCAAGGGGGACAGGCGTTCCTACGAGCAGTACTTC.